A single TCR beta chain is shown here with its context. The CDR3 covers 15 residues. The V and J ends lost 0 bases and 3 bases, in that order; junction bases with no gene match: 2. Germline lookup yields CDR1 MNHEY and CDR2 SVGEGT. TCRdb's table, derived via immunoSEQ multiplex PCR, lists solely in-frame clones and lacks some. The sample has under 50,000 clones; just over 90% are singletons. The data originate from a study of blood T cell repertoires in COVID-19. This receptor was obtained from a man in his sixties with COVID-19, enrolled during active disease. V usage is TRBV6-2 or TRBV6-3 and J usage is TRBJ1-1, with 9 bases lining up with TRBD1. Sequenced sample: peripheral blood. The CDR3 bases are TGTGCCAGCAGTTACTCGGACAGGGGTTACACTGAAGCTTTCTTT. Its protein product is CASSYSDRGYTEAFF.